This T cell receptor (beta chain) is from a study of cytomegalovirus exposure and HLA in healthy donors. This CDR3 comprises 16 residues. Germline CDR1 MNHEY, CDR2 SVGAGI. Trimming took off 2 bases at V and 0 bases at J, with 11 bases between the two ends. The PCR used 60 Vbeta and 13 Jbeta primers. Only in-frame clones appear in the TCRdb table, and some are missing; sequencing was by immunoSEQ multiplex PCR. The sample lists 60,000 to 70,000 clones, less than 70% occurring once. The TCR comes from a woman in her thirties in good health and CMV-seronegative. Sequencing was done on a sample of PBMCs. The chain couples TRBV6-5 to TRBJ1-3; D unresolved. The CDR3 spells CASSYHTLSSGNTIYF. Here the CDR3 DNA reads TGTGCCAGCAGTTACCATACCCTTAGCTCTGGAAACACCATATATTTT.